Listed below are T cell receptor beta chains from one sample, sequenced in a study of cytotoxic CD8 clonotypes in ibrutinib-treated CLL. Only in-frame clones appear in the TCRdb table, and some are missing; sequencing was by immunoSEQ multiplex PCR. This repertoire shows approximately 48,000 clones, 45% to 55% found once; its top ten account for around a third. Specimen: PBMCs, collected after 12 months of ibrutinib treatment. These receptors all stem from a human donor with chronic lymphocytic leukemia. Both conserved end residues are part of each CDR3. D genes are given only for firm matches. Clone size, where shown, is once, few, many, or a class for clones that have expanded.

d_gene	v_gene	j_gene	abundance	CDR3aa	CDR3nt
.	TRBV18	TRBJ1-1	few	CASSPGNHPNTEAFF	TGTGCCAGCTCACCCGGGAACCACCCGAACACTGAAGCTTTCTTT
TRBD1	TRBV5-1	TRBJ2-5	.	CASSYPQDRGGETQYF	TGCGCCAGCAGCTACCCTCAGGACAGGGGGGGAGAGACCCAGTACTTC
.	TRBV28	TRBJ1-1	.	CASSGTVRGTEAFF	TGTGCCAGCAGTGGGACTGTTAGGGGCACTGAAGCTTTCTTT
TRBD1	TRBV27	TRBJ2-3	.	CASSANRGRTDTQYF	TGTGCCAGCAGTGCCAACAGGGGGCGGACAGATACGCAGTATTTT
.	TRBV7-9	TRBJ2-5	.	CASSLAQGTETQYF	TGTGCCAGCAGCTTAGCGCAAGGAACGGAGACCCAGTACTTC
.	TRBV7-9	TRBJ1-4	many	CASSGKRSGFRATNEKLFF	TGTGCCAGCAGCGGCAAGCGATCCGGTTTTCGGGCAACTAATGAAAAACTGTTTTTT
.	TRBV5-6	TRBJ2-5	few	CASAPGLAPEETQYF	TGTGCCAGCGCCCCGGGCCTAGCACCAGAGGAGACCCAGTACTTC
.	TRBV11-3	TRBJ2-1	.	CASSAAGLAQFF	TGTGCCAGCAGCGCGGCGGGACTGGCGCAGTTCTTC
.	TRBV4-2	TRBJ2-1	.	CASSQEKVVQGWHNEQFF	TGTGCCAGCAGCCAAGAAAAAGTGGTCCAGGGGTGGCACAATGAGCAGTTCTTC
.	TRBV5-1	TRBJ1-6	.	CASSLGTPNSPLHF	TGCGCCAGCAGCTTGGGGACACCGAATTCACCCCTCCACTTT
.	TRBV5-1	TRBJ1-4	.	CASSFGEGRGREKLFF	.
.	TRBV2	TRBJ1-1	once	CASSDRVNTEAFF	TGTGCCAGCAGTGACAGGGTGAACACTGAAGCTTTCTTT
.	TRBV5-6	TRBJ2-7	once	CASSLGQQSSYEQYF	TGTGCCAGCAGCTTGGGACAGCAAAGCTCCTACGAGCAGTACTTC
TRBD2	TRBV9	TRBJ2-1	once	CASSRISGSGNEQFF	TGTGCCAGCAGCCGAATAAGCGGGAGCGGCAATGAGCAGTTCTTC
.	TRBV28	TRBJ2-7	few	CASGAAPIYEQYF	TGTGCCAGCGGTGCGGCACCTATCTACGAGCAGTACTTC
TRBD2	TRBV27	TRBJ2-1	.	CASSGRREDNEQFF	TGTGCCAGCAGTGGTCGGCGGGAGGACAATGAGCAGTTCTTC
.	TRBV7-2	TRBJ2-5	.	CASKAAGTQETQYF	TGTGCCAGCAAGGCGGCAGGGACGCAGGAGACCCAGTACTTC
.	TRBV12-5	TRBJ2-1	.	CASGLKGSNEQFF	TGTGCTAGTGGTTTAAAGGGGAGCAATGAGCAGTTCTTC
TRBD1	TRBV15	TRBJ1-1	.	CATSRDRDRGNTEAFF	TGTGCCACCAGCAGAGATAGGGACAGGGGTAACACTGAAGCTTTCTTT
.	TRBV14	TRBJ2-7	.	CASSQGRAGVGYEQYF	TGTGCCAGCAGCCAAGGCAGGGCAGGGGTAGGATACGAGCAGTACTTC
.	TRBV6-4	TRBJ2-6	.	CASIYPTPGANVLTF	TGTGCCAGCATATATCCTACCCCAGGGGCCAACGTCCTGACTTTC
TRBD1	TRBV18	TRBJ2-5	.	CASSGTENSQYF	TGTGCCAGCTCAGGGACAGAAAATTCCCAGTACTTC
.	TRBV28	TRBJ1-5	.	CASNFHRGGLGQPQHF	TGTGCCAGCAACTTCCACCGGGGGGGGCTCGGTCAGCCCCAGCATTTT
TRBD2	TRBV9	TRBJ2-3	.	CASSVDSSGADTQYF	TGTGCCAGCAGCGTAGATTCTAGCGGTGCAGATACGCAGTATTTT
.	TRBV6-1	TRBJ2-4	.	CASRLAAAKNIQYF	TGTGCCAGCAGACTTGCGGCGGCCAAAAACATTCAGTACTTC
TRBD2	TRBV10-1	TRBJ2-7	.	CASSEGGGGTYEQYF	TGCGCCAGCAGTGAAGGTGGCGGGGGAACCTACGAGCAGTACTTC
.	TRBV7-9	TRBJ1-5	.	CASSLPGARQPQHF	TGTGCCAGCAGCTTGCCGGGGGCAAGGCAGCCCCAGCATTTT
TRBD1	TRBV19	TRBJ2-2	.	CATGQARVTGELFF	TGTGCCACTGGACAGGCGAGGGTGACCGGGGAGCTGTTTTTT